This T cell receptor (beta chain) was profiled in a study of blood T cell repertoires in COVID-19. Study-wide context: Some COVID-19 samples were acute and others convalescent; all came from the United States, Italy and Spain. Sample material is recorded as cDNA or gDNA derived from T cells, B-cell-depleted T cells, or PBMCs.

Methods used by the authors: Researchers report that nucleated cell counts were estimated from reference gene primer amplification. Sequenced by immunoSEQ multiplex PCR; TCRdb stores in-frame clones only, minus some. V and J calls and clone size are given by that table; D and trimming were obtained from the DNA. The top ten clones hold around 18% of a sample with approximately 98,000 clones, about 81% of them seen once. The V gene lost 4 bases and the J gene lost 6 bases, with 4 bases spanning the gap. This CDR3 region has 12 residues. The germline V gene encodes CDR1 MNHEY and CDR2 SVGAGI. The sequencing input was peripheral blood. The rearrangement links TRBV6-5 to TRBJ1-6; D remains ambiguous. The source of this sequence is an elderly man with acute or convalescent COVID-19. CDR3 protein: CASSSINSPLHF. The CDR3 DNA sequence: TGTGCCAGCAGTTCCATTAATTCACCCCTCCACTTT.